The 32 T cell receptor beta chains given below trace back to one sample, sequenced in a study of T cell responses to AZD1222 COVID-19 vaccine. Sequencing was performed with immunoSEQ multiplex PCR; in TCRdb, only in-frame clones are kept and a portion is missing. The table lists approximately 150,000 clones, 85% to 90% of them singletons. The input for sequencing was peripheral blood, taken 28 days after the second AZD1222 dose. The origin of the receptors is an adult who received the AZD1222 COVID-19 vaccine.

V gene TRBV2 combines with J gene TRBJ2-2; a possible D gene is TRBD2 (5 bases). The CDR3 spans 13 residues. Germline-derived CDR1 and CDR2 are SNHLY and FYNNEI. The germline V and J ends were trimmed by 2 bases and 5 bases, with 6 bases remaining between them. CDR3 sequence: CASSESGTGELFF. For the CDR3, the DNA is TGTGCCAGCAGTGAAAGCGGAACCGGGGAGCTGTTTTTT.

This clone showed up just a few times. The rearrangement uses TRBV18 and TRBJ1-1; a possible D gene is TRBD1 (6 bases). Germline CDR1 KGHSH, CDR2 LQKENI. The CDR3 is 16 amino acids. V was cut by 3 bases and J by 1 base, with 15 bases left in between. The CDR3 protein is CASSPQGFSTNTEAFF. The CDR3 nucleotides read TGTGCCAGCTCACCCCAGGGGTTCTCGACGAACACTGAAGCTTTCTTT.

The genes are TRBV7-2 and TRBJ2-1; D uncertain. CDR3 length: 12 amino acids. CDR1 and CDR2 (germline): SGHTA, FQGNSA. The V gene lost 5 bases and the J gene lost 2 bases, with 4 bases spanning the gap. The CDR3 DNA reads TGTGCCAGCAGCCTCACCTACAATGAGCAGTTCTTC. This gives the protein CASSLTYNEQFF.

The chain recombines TRBV27 with TRBJ2-1; 13 nucleotides match TRBD2. The CDR3 extends over 19 amino acids. In germline, CDR1 is MNHEY, CDR2 SMNVEV (reference sequence). J gave up 7 bases and V 3 bases, and 15 bases lay outside the gene matches. CDR3 residues: CASSFRGKPRTSGGNEQFF. The CDR3 DNA reads as TGTGCCAGCAGTTTTCGGGGGAAGCCCAGGACTAGCGGGGGTAATGAGCAGTTCTTC.

The chain uses TRBV5-1 and TRBJ2-2, with 7 bases identical to TRBD2. This CDR3 has 18 amino acids. V dropped 0 bases and J dropped 1; count of bases not matched to a gene: 9. Germline V lookup: CDR1 SGHRS, CDR2 YFSETQ. The CDR3 sequence is CASSLANRGRMNTGELFF. CDR3 nucleotides: TGCGCCAGCAGCTTGGCCAATCGCGGGAGAATGAACACCGGGGAGCTGTTTTTT.

The chain is built from TRBV19 and TRBJ2-1, with a tentative D call TRBD1 (5 bases). Trimming shortened V by 8 bases and J by 5 bases, and 16 bases separated the two germline ends. The CDR3 sequence is 14 residues long. Germline CDR1 is LNHDA and CDR2 is SQIVND (reference sequence). The CDR3, as DNA: TGTGCCAGTGGTTCAGGGTTTTCCAACAATGAGCAGTTCTTC. As protein: CASGSGFSNNEQFF.

This clone occurred a few times. The chain is built from TRBV2 and TRBJ1-3, with D maybe TRBD1 (5 bases). Germline V gene sequence: CDR1 SNHLY, CDR2 FYNNEI. With 2 bases removed from V and 0 bases from J, the gap between germline ends came to 14 bases. The CDR3 has 17 residues. CDR3 bases: TGTGCCAGCAGTGAACAGGGTCAGGTGATCTCTGGAAACACCATATATTTT. Translated, it gives CASSEQGQVISGNTIYF. Variable domain in full (rest from reference TRBV2 and TRBJ1-3): EPEVTQTPSHQVTQMGQEVILRCVPISNHLYFYWYRQILGQKVEFLVSFYNNEISEKSEIFDDQFSVERPDGSNFTLKIRSTKLEDSAMYFCASSEQGQVISGNTIYFGEGSWLTVV.

V is TRBV7-2 and J is TRBJ1-2; possibly TRBD1 for D (6 bases). The CDR3 extends over 14 amino acids. Germline V gives CDR1 SGHTA, CDR2 FQGNSA. With 4 bases removed from V and 8 bases from J, the gap between germline ends came to 17 bases. CDR3 in amino acids: CASSSVLGGAGYTF. For the CDR3, the DNA is TGTGCCAGCAGCTCTGTGTTGGGGGGCGCAGGCTACACCTTC.

The V call is TRBV4-1, the J call TRBJ2-1; 10 positions match TRBD1. The CDR3 length is 17 residues. V shed 0 bases, J shed 8 bases, and the junction held 10 bases outside the gene matches. From germline, CDR1 is MGHRA and CDR2 YSYEKL. This CDR3 reads CASSQDSRQGAIYEQFF. The CDR3 region has the DNA TGCGCCAGCAGCCAAGACAGCAGACAGGGGGCCATTTATGAGCAGTTCTTC.

The chain recombines TRBV5-8 with TRBJ1-2; perhaps TRBD1 as D (6 bases). The CDR3 sequence is 14 residues long. V lost 4 bases to trimming and J lost 1 base, with 11 bases between them. CDR1 SGHTS and CDR2 YDEGEE come from the germline V gene. The CDR3 protein is CASSPKGVNYGYTF. DNA for the CDR3: TGTGCCAGCAGCCCTAAGGGGGTTAACTATGGCTACACCTTC. The full variable domain, with the rest looked up from reference TRBV5-8 and TRBJ1-2, is EAGVTQSPTHLIKTRGQQATLRCSPISGHTSVYWYQQALGLGLQFLLWYDEGEERNRGNFPPRFSGRQFPNYSSELNVNALELEDSALYLCASSPKGVNYGYTFGSGTRLTVV.

The rearrangement joins TRBV7-6 to TRBJ1-5, with D unclear. Germline V gene sequence: CDR1 SGHVS, CDR2 FNYEAQ. CDR3 length: 16 residues. V was shortened by 1 base and J by 0 bases, with 10 bases between the two germline ends. The CDR3 reads CASSLGGGYSNQPQHF. In nucleotides, the CDR3 is TGTGCCAGCAGCTTAGGTGGCGGATATAGCAATCAGCCCCAGCATTTT.

This clone was counted a single time. The chain is built from TRBV28 and TRBJ1-2, with D hard to call. Germline V gives CDR1 MDHEN, CDR2 SYDVKM. CDR3 length: 13 amino acids. Trimming shortened V by 4 bases and J by 5 bases, and 11 bases separated the two germline ends. The CDR3 here is CASSSDGLYGYTF. CDR3 nucleotides: TGTGCCAGCAGTTCTGACGGCCTATATGGCTACACCTTC.

The chain links TRBV5-1 to TRBJ2-7, with D maybe TRBD2 (5 bases). The V end lost 2 bases, the J end lost 1 base, and 7 bases lay between the germline ends. Germline assignment: CDR1 SGHRS and CDR2 YFSETQ. The CDR3 runs to 13 residues. The CDR3: CASSFEGSYEQYF. The CDR3, as DNA: TGCGCCAGCAGCTTTGAGGGATCCTACGAGCAGTACTTC.

The J gene is TRBJ2-3, the V gene TRBV7-2; D is unclear. Trimming shortened V by 5 bases and J by 6 bases, and 12 bases separated the two germline ends. CDR1 is SGHTA, CDR2 FQGNSA, per germline. The CDR3 contains 13 residues. CDR3 loop: CASSRGIGDTQYF. In DNA, the CDR3 is TGTGCCAGCAGCCGCGGAATCGGGGATACGCAGTATTTT.

V and J are TRBV6-4 and TRBJ1-2; no definite D call. The CDR3 length is 13 residues. Between the trimmed V and J ends, which lost 4 bases and 2 bases, there was a span of 8 bases. Germline-derived CDR1 and CDR2 are MRHNA and SNTAGT. CDR3 DNA sequence: TGTGCCAGCAGTGCCTCGAGGAACTATGGCTACACCTTC. Protein product: CASSASRNYGYTF.

This chain joins TRBV28 and TRBJ2-7; tentatively, D is TRBD1 (6 bases). Germline V CDR1 and CDR2: MDHEN, SYDVKM. The CDR3 totals 11 residues. V was trimmed by 4 bases and J by 9 bases, leaving 10 bases between them. CDR3 protein: CASSSPTGQYF. CDR3 nucleotide sequence: TGTGCCAGCAGTTCCCCGACAGGGCAGTACTTC.

The V and J genes are TRBV10-3 and TRBJ2-7; 9 bases match TRBD1. The CDR3 spans 14 residues. Germline V gives CDR1 ENHRY, CDR2 SYGVKD. J gave up 3 bases and V 6 bases, and 6 bases lay outside the gene matches. Here the CDR3 DNA reads TGTGCCATCAGATCGGGACAGGGAGGCTACGAGCAGTACGTC. Its translation is CAIRSGQGGYEQYV.

This clone came up once. CDR3 bases: TGTGCCAGCAACCTCGACAGGAGCACTGGAAACACCATATATTTT. Translated: CASNLDRSTGNTIYF. The chain joins TRBV2 to TRBJ1-3; a possible D gene is TRBD1 (6 bases). CDR1 and CDR2 (germline): SNHLY, FYNNEI. With 7 bases removed from V and 2 bases from J, the gap between germline ends came to 15 bases. There are 15 residues in the CDR3.

This clone has a single count. The V call is TRBV5-1, the J call TRBJ1-1; the D is unclear. V shed 0 bases and J shed 7 bases, with 19 bases lying between them. The CDR3 is made up of 16 amino acids. Germline CDR1 SGHRS, CDR2 YFSETQ. The CDR3 bases are TGCGCCAGCAGCTTGGGAGACTCCTTTAGTGTAATTGAAGCTTTCTTT. This gives the protein CASSLGDSFSVIEAFF. Using reference TRBV5-1 and TRBJ1-1 for the parts outside the CDR3, the full variable domain is KAGVTQTPRYLIKTRGQQVTLSCSPISGHRSVSWYQQTPGQGLQFLFEYFSETQRNKGNFPGRFSGRQFSNSRSEMNVSTLELGDSALYLCASSLGDSFSVIEAFFGQGTRLTVV.

V usage is TRBV6-1 and J usage is TRBJ2-7; D remains ambiguous. V gave up 2 bases and J gave up 0 bases, with 2 bases separating them. This CDR3 comprises 12 residues. Per germline, CDR1 MNHNS and CDR2 SASEGT. The CDR3 is CASSEFSYEQYF. DNA of the CDR3: TGTGCCAGCAGTGAATTCTCCTACGAGCAGTACTTC.

The CDR3 bases are TGTGCCAGCAGATATAGCGGGGGGGTAAACATTCAGTACTTC. Translation: CASRYSGGVNIQYF. The J gene is TRBJ2-4, the V gene TRBV27; 11 nucleotides agree with TRBD2. This CDR3 has 14 residues. The ends lost 6 bases at V and 6 bases at J; junction bases unmatched: 4. Germline V gives CDR1 MNHEY, CDR2 SMNVEV (reference sequence).

This chain links TRBV15 with TRBJ1-2; D remains ambiguous. V lost 0 bases and J lost 8, with 4 bases in between. Per the germline V gene, CDR1 is LNHNV and CDR2 is YYDKDF (reference sequence). The CDR3 has 11 residues. This CDR3 is CATSRDVGYTF. The CDR3 DNA reads as TGTGCCACCAGCAGAGATGTGGGCTACACCTTC. Supplemented by reference TRBV15 and TRBJ1-2, the full variable domain reads DAMVIQNPRYQVTQFGKPVTLSCSQTLNHNVMYWYQQKSSQAPKLLFHYYDKDFNNEADTPDNFQSRRPNTSFCFLDIRSPGLGDTAMYLCATSRDVGYTFGSGTRLTVV.

The chain links TRBV19 to TRBJ1-2; D not resolved. The germline CDR1 and CDR2 sequences are LNHDA and SQIVND (reference sequence). The CDR3 covers 14 residues. Trimming removed 3 bases at V and 5 bases at J, with 13 bases between. In DNA form, the CDR3 reads TGTGCCAGTAGTATCCCGGGAGAAAGGTATGGCTACACCTTC. It translates to CASSIPGERYGYTF.

The chain recombines TRBV5-8 with TRBJ1-6, with D uncertain. Trimming shortened V by 2 bases and J by 7 bases, and 7 bases separated the two germline ends. CDR3 length: 13 residues. CDR1 is SGHTS, CDR2 YDEGEE, per germline. CDR3 region: CASSLYRNSPLHF. The CDR3 DNA follows: TGTGCCAGCAGCTTATACCGCAATTCACCCCTCCACTTT.

The chain employs TRBV5-1 and TRBJ1-4; D unresolved. Germline values: CDR1 SGHRS, CDR2 YFSETQ. The CDR3 runs 17 residues. With 0 bases removed from V and 5 bases from J, the gap between germline ends came to 17 bases. The CDR3 sequence is CASSLARFEGENEKLFF. The CDR3 nucleotides read TGCGCCAGCAGCTTGGCCAGATTCGAAGGAGAGAATGAAAAACTGTTTTTT.

V and J are TRBV9 and TRBJ1-3; D perhaps matches TRBD1 (6 bases). The CDR3 extends over 15 amino acids. V lost 4 bases, J lost 3 bases, and 14 bases lay in between. Germline-derived CDR1 and CDR2 are SGDLS and YYNGEE. CDR3 in amino acids: CASSLGRTVGNTIYF. The CDR3 DNA follows: TGTGCCAGCAGCCTTGGGAGGACAGTTGGAAACACCATATATTTT.

The genes are TRBV4-1 and TRBJ2-7, with 8 positions matching TRBD1. The germline V gene has CDR1 MGHRA and CDR2 YSYEKL. V lost 8 bases, J lost 4 bases, and 4 bases stayed unmatched. The CDR3 spans 12 residues. The CDR3, as DNA: TGCGCCAGCCCGGACAGGGCTTACGAGCAGTACTTC. The encoded protein is CASPDRAYEQYF.

The chain is built from TRBV28 and TRBJ1-3; D not resolved. In germline, CDR1 is MDHEN, CDR2 SYDVKM. The CDR3 runs to 12 residues. V lost 1 base, J lost 4 bases, and 2 bases lay in between. The DNA for the CDR3 is TGTGCCAGCAGTTTATTGGGAAACACCATATATTTT. It specifies CASSLLGNTIYF.

This sequence joins TRBV28 and TRBJ1-1; D possibly corresponds to TRBD1 (5 bases). CDR1 MDHEN and CDR2 SYDVKM come from the germline V gene. Trimming took off 1 base at V and 1 base at J, with 7 bases between the two ends. This CDR3 has 14 amino acids. The CDR3 coding sequence is TGTGCCAGCAGTTTATTAACAGGGAACACTGAAGCTTTCTTT. This sequence encodes CASSLLTGNTEAFF.

J is TRBJ2-3 and V is TRBV27; D gene unclear. This CDR3 has 14 amino acids. Deletions cut 3 bases from V and 6 bases from J, with 13 bases between. Germline V CDR1 and CDR2: MNHEY, SMNVEV (reference sequence). CDR3 bases: TGTGCCAGCAGTTTGTCTGGGTATCTCGATACGCAGTATTTT. This codes for CASSLSGYLDTQYF.

The gene calls are TRBV6-5 and TRBJ1-1, with a possible D match to TRBD1 (6 bases). Trimming removed 6 bases at V and 7 bases at J, with 21 bases between. Germline V lookup: CDR1 MNHEY, CDR2 SVGAGI. CDR3 length: 15 residues. The CDR3 nucleotides are TGTGCCAGCAGACCCGGGGTAGGGGGGCAAGGTGAAGCTTTCTTT. Translation: CASRPGVGGQGEAFF.

This rearrangement joins TRBV23-1 to TRBJ2-5, with TRBD2 identical over 8 bases. TRBV23-1 is placed among ORFs of uncertain function. Trimming removed 0 bases from V and 0 bases from J; junction bases left unmatched: 6. CDR3 length equals 17 residues. In nucleotides, the CDR3 is TGCGCCAGCAGTCAATCCGGGGGGGATTGGTACCAAGAGACCCAGTACTTC. It encodes CASSQSGGDWYQETQYF.